The 21 T cell receptor beta chains reported below all come from one sample, sequenced in a study of blood T cell repertoires in COVID-19. The assay was immunoSEQ multiplex PCR, and TCRdb's table has in-frame clones only and misses some. This sample has some 80,000 clones, with under 90% found just once. Sequencing was carried out using peripheral blood. The receptors shown here come from a woman aged 40 to 55 with active or convalescent COVID-19.

The V and J genes are TRBV7-3 and TRBJ2-1, with D unclear. Germline loops: CDR1 SGHTA, CDR2 FQGTGA. Trimming removed 5 bases at V and 7 bases at J, with 18 bases between. The CDR3 contains 15 residues. CDR3 in amino acids: CASSPDSFGVNEQFF. CDR3 in DNA: TGTGCCAGCAGCCCCGACTCGTTCGGTGTAAATGAGCAGTTCTTC.

V and J are TRBV7-2 and TRBJ2-1; 9 positions match TRBD2. The V gene's germline CDR1 is SGHTA and CDR2 FQGNSA. The CDR3 extends over 15 amino acids. Germline trimming cut 4 bases from V and 3 bases from J; bases unmatched to any gene: 4. The CDR3 region has the DNA TGTGCCAGCAGCTCCCTAGCGGGGATCTACAATGAGCAGTTCTTC. Its translation is CASSSLAGIYNEQFF. The complete variable domain, with remaining parts taken from reference TRBV7-2 and TRBJ2-1, reads GAGVSQSPSNKVTEKGKDVELRCDPISGHTALYWYRQSLGQGLEFLIYFQGNSAPDKSGLPSDRFSAERTGGSVSTLTIQRTQQEDSAVYLCASSSLAGIYNEQFFGPGTRLTVL.

The chain's CDR3 is CAWSLGGGLGDTQYF. CDR3 sequence (DNA): TGTGCCTGGAGTCTAGGGGGGGGCCTCGGTGATACGCAGTATTTT. The chain has TRBV30 and TRBJ2-3; D may be TRBD2 (7 bases). From germline, CDR1 is GTSNPN and CDR2 SVGIG (reference sequence). The CDR3 length is 15 residues. Trimming stripped 2 bases from V and 6 bases from J, with 18 bases between.

In this sample, this clone turned up once. The chain links TRBV4-2 to TRBJ1-4; D gene ambiguous. Germline CDR1 and CDR2: LGHNA and YNFKEQ. The CDR3 runs 12 residues. V was pared by 4 bases and J by 4 bases, with 4 bases between. CDR3 in DNA: TGTGCCAGCAGCCCACATAATGAAAAACTGTTTTTT. Translation: CASSPHNEKLFF.

The V and J genes are TRBV7-3 and TRBJ1-5; no firm D call. The germline CDR1 and CDR2 sequences are SGHTA and FQGTGA. The V end lost 5 bases, the J end lost 0 bases, and 8 bases lay between the germline ends. The CDR3 has 14 residues. The CDR3 DNA reads as TGTGCCAGCAGCGTAGGAGGTAGCAATCAGCCCCAGCATTTT. The encoded protein is CASSVGGSNQPQHF.

This chain uses TRBV5-1 with TRBJ2-7; TRBD2 matches 8 bases. CDR1 is SGHRS, CDR2 YFSETQ, per germline. Trimming took 4 bases from V and 3 from J; bases not matched to a gene: 12. The CDR3 extends over 16 amino acids. In DNA, the CDR3 is TGCGCCAGCAGCATATACGGTAGCGGGGATAACTACGAGCAGTACTTC. It encodes CASSIYGSGDNYEQYF.

The chain couples TRBV19 to TRBJ2-7; weak D call: TRBD1 (5 bases). The CDR3 length is 14 residues. The V gene's germline CDR1 is LNHDA and CDR2 SQIVND (reference sequence). The V gene lost 1 base and the J gene lost 6 bases, with 13 bases spanning the gap. The CDR3 loop is CASSIGTQGSEQYF. CDR3 sequence (DNA): TGTGCCAGTAGTATAGGGACCCAGGGATCCGAGCAGTACTTC.

V is TRBV5-8 and J is TRBJ2-3; TRBD2 is a possible D gene (5 bases). The germline gives CDR1 SGHTS, CDR2 YDEGEE. The V gene lost 0 bases and the J gene lost 3 bases, with 14 bases spanning the gap. This CDR3 is 16 amino acids long. The CDR3 spells CASSLGERYGTDTQYF. Here the CDR3 DNA reads TGTGCCAGCAGCTTGGGGGAGAGATATGGGACAGATACGCAGTATTTT.

The genes are TRBV25-1 and TRBJ2-1, with 7 nucleotides matching TRBD1. This CDR3 has 17 amino acids. Trimming at V came to 7 bases and at J to 1 base, leaving 13 bases not matched to a gene. Germline values: CDR1 MGHDK, CDR2 SYGVNS. CDR3: CASTDTGAQNSYNEQFF. In DNA form, the CDR3 reads TGTGCCAGCACCGACACAGGGGCCCAGAATTCCTACAATGAGCAGTTCTTC.

This clone appeared a single time. V gene TRBV3-1 (or the pseudogene TRBV3-2) combines with J gene TRBJ1-3, with D unresolved. The germline CDR1 and CDR2 sequences are LGHDT and YNNKEL (reference sequence). V lost 4 bases and J lost 2, with 9 bases in between. The CDR3 runs 14 residues. For the CDR3, the DNA is TGTGCCAGCAGCCCGGGAGTCGCTGGAAACACCATATATTTT. Amino acid sequence: CASSPGVAGNTIYF.

This clone was seen repeatedly, ten times or more. This chain connects TRBV13 to TRBJ2-1; TRBD2 aligns across 8 bases. The CDR3 is made up of 16 amino acids. Germline assignment: CDR1 PRHDT and CDR2 FYEKMQ (reference sequence). V gave up 5 bases and J gave up 2 bases; unmatched junction bases: 8. In DNA, the CDR3 is TGTGCCAGCAGCGTGGCAGCGGGGGCCCCCTACAATGAGCAGTTCTTC. It encodes CASSVAAGAPYNEQFF.

The J gene is TRBJ1-6, the V gene TRBV6-2 or TRBV6-3; unclear D gene. V lost 2 bases, J lost 6 bases, and 17 bases lay in between. The V gene's germline CDR1 is MNHEY and CDR2 SVGEGT. The CDR3 is 17 amino acids. In nucleotides, the CDR3 is TGTGCCAGCAGTTACCAGGATGTGTGGGAGGGTAATTCACCCCTCCACTTT. Encoded protein: CASSYQDVWEGNSPLHF.

V usage is TRBV11-2 and J usage is TRBJ2-7; D is perhaps TRBD1 (6 bases). The CDR3 spans 13 residues. CDR1 and CDR2 from the germline V gene are SGHAT and FQNNGV. Trimming took off 4 bases at V and 2 bases at J, with 9 bases between the two ends. The CDR3 is CASSYGQTYEQYF. CDR3 DNA: TGTGCCAGCAGCTACGGACAGACCTACGAGCAGTACTTC.

The rearrangement uses TRBV5-1 and TRBJ1-5, with D maybe TRBD1 (6 bases). The CDR3 covers 15 residues. V gave up 3 bases and J gave up 10 bases, with 20 bases separating them. Germline V gene lookup returns CDR1 SGHRS and CDR2 YFSETQ. CDR3 in DNA: TGCGCCAGCAGCTCCGGACAGTCCGGGGGGGAACCCCAGCATTTT. Amino acid sequence: CASSSGQSGGEPQHF. Using reference TRBV5-1 and TRBJ1-5 for the parts outside the CDR3, the full variable domain is KAGVTQTPRYLIKTRGQQVTLSCSPISGHRSVSWYQQTPGQGLQFLFEYFSETQRNKGNFPGRFSGRQFSNSRSEMNVSTLELGDSALYLCASSSGQSGGEPQHFGDGTRLSIL.

V gene TRBV5-1 combines with J gene TRBJ2-2; 8 nucleotides match TRBD2. CDR1 is SGHRS, CDR2 YFSETQ, per germline. J was trimmed by 7 bases and V by 7 bases; bases with no gene match: 6. This CDR3 contains 13 residues. The CDR3 region has the DNA TGCGCCAGCGCTAGCGGGCCGAGCGGGGAGCTGTTTTTT. Translating it yields CASASGPSGELFF. The full variable domain, its missing parts supplied by reference TRBV5-1 and TRBJ2-2, is KAGVTQTPRYLIKTRGQQVTLSCSPISGHRSVSWYQQTPGQGLQFLFEYFSETQRNKGNFPGRFSGRQFSNSRSEMNVSTLELGDSALYLCASASGPSGELFFGEGSRLTVL.

This clone appeared a single time. The chain is built from TRBV5-1 and TRBJ2-7, with D perhaps matching TRBD1 (6 bases). This CDR3 has 14 amino acids. Germline V gives CDR1 SGHRS, CDR2 YFSETQ. V lost 4 bases and J lost 4, with 15 bases in between. This chain's CDR3 is CASSPTGPGYEQYF. The DNA for the CDR3 is TGCGCCAGCAGCCCGACAGGCCCTGGGTACGAGCAGTACTTC.

V usage is TRBV15 and J usage is TRBJ1-3; weak D call: TRBD1 (5 bases). The CDR3 runs to 16 residues. V lost 4 bases and J 3 bases, leaving 16 bases between the germline ends. Germline assignment: CDR1 LNHNV and CDR2 YYDKDF (reference sequence). CDR3 sequence reads: CATSTRDPGVGNTIYF. In nucleotides, the CDR3 is TGTGCCACCAGCACTAGGGACCCGGGAGTTGGAAACACCATATATTTT.

V is TRBV15 and J is TRBJ1-4; 7 bases agree with TRBD1. Trimming removed 0 bases from V and 8 bases from J; junction bases left unmatched: 6. CDR3 length: 15 residues. Looked up from germline, CDR1 is LNHNV and CDR2 is YYDKDF (reference sequence). This CDR3 reads CATSRDEGAGEKLFF. DNA of the CDR3: TGTGCCACCAGCAGAGATGAGGGGGCGGGGGAAAAACTGTTTTTT.

This rearrangement joins TRBV15 to TRBJ1-2, with TRBD1 identical over 7 bases. In germline, CDR1 is LNHNV, CDR2 YYDKDF (reference sequence). The J segment lost 0 bases and the V segment lost 5 bases, leaving 9 bases of the junction unmatched. The CDR3 runs to 16 residues. CDR3 sequence reads: CATSLGGPRANYGYTF. CDR3 DNA sequence: TGTGCCACCAGCTTAGGGGGCCCGCGAGCTAACTATGGCTACACCTTC.

By proportion, this clone is medium-sized. The chain carries TRBV5-4 and TRBJ2-5; D perhaps matches TRBD2 (6 bases). This CDR3 spans 13 amino acids. The germline gives CDR1 SGHNT, CDR2 YYREEE (reference sequence). Trimming cost V 4 bases and J 4 bases, with 11 bases left between them. For the CDR3, the DNA is TGTGCCAGCAGCGGGGGGTATGGAGAGACCCAGTACTTC. It yields the protein CASSGGYGETQYF.

This clone appeared once. The CDR3 sequence is CASSASPSGNTIYF. CDR3 nucleotides: TGCGCCAGCAGTGCTTCCCCCTCTGGAAACACCATATATTTT. This sequence joins TRBV10-2 and TRBJ1-3; D call uncertain. The germline gives CDR1 WSHSY, CDR2 SAAADI. Trimming took 4 bases from V and 0 from J, leaving 7 bases between them. The CDR3 loop spans 14 amino acids.